Given below is one TCR beta chain in context. The sample originates from a study of blood T cell repertoires in COVID-19. Study-level information: The United States, Italy and Spain were the sources of the acute and convalescent COVID-19 samples. Nucleic acid was either cDNA or gDNA, and it came from T cells, B-cell-depleted T cells, or PBMCs.

The CDR3 loop spans 16 amino acids. The V end lost 3 bases, the J end lost 4 bases, and 18 bases lay between the germline ends. Germline CDR1 is LGHNA and CDR2 is YNFKEQ. Repertoires were generated with immunoSEQ multiplex PCR, while TCRdb's copy carries only in-frame clones and drops some. The sample yields roughly 68,000 clones, less than 95% seen once. V is TRBV4-2 and J is TRBJ1-1, with D maybe TRBD1 (6 bases). The clonotype originates from a man in his forties or fifties with COVID-19, enrolled during active disease. The source material was peripheral blood. CDR3 coding DNA: TGTGCCAGCAGCCACCCCTGGGGGGGGCAGGTCACTGAAGCTTTCTTT. It translates to CASSHPWGGQVTEAFF.